Listed here is a single TCR beta chain. No antigen is known for it. TCRdb recomputed calls from the reads with MiXCR, one row per CDR3 protein. The sample holds about 740,000 distinct CDR3 sequences, roughly 36% seen once. These data are taken from a study of T cell repertoires in cytomegalovirus infection. Study at large: Public TCR beta signatures were indicative of both CMV infection and a matching HLA type.

With V trimmed by 5 bases and J by 5 bases, 4 bases remained unmatched. Germline V gives CDR1 SNHLY, CDR2 FYNNEI. The CDR3 has 14 residues. The receptor was isolated from a human donor in good health (CMV status not recorded). Some clones in this sample may be carry-over from other donors' samples. Sequencing used cultured PBMCs, obtained from culture after CMV antigen stimulation. V is TRBV2 and J is TRBJ2-4; 9 bases agree with TRBD1. CDR3 sequence: CASSRTGAENIQYF. CDR3 sequence (DNA): TGTGCCAGCAGTCGGACAGGGGCGGAAAACATTCAGTACTTC.